Below, 10 T cell receptor beta chains from the same sample are listed, as sequenced in a study of type 1 regulatory T cells. Study-wide results and limits: Compared with non-Tr1 cells, Tr1 cells showed a narrower TCR repertoire.

No cognate antigen is known for these TCRs. TCRdb passed the reads through MiXCR, listing each CDR3 protein once. The sample has some 71,000 distinct CDR3 sequences; around 21% are singletons. The sequenced material came from cultured type 1 regulatory T (Tr1) cells, either the whole culture or a sorted fraction (not recorded which). These receptors were obtained from a human donor in good health.

CDR3 coding DNA: TGCAGTGCTAGAGGTGAAGGGGTTTTCGGCGAGCAGTACTTC. It translates to CSARGEGVFGEQYF. V usage is TRBV20-1 and J usage is TRBJ2-7; D is perhaps TRBD1 (5 bases). V was cut by 1 base and J by 6 bases, with 16 bases left in between. Germline CDR1 and CDR2: DFQATT and SNEGSKA (reference sequence). CDR3 length: 14 amino acids.

The chain links TRBV5-6 to TRBJ2-1; tentatively, D is TRBD1 (6 bases). The CDR3 extends over 13 amino acids. The V and J ends lost 3 bases and 8 bases respectively, with 12 bases between them. In germline, CDR1 is SGHDT, CDR2 YYEEEE. CDR3 sequence reads: CASSWGRGYEQFF. The CDR3 DNA follows: TGTGCCAGCAGCTGGGGCAGGGGCTATGAGCAGTTCTTC.

This clonotype was seen more than once but under ten times. The J gene is TRBJ2-3, the V gene TRBV12-3 or TRBV12-4; D call uncertain. V lost 5 bases and J 8 bases, leaving 11 bases between the germline ends. The CDR3 extends over 12 amino acids. CDR3 residues: CASSPVRGTQYF. The CDR3 coding sequence is TGTGCCAGCAGTCCGGTCCGTGGTACGCAGTATTTT.

J is TRBJ2-1 and V is TRBV20-1, with 7 nucleotides matching TRBD1. Germline V gives CDR1 DFQATT, CDR2 SNEGSKA (reference sequence). The CDR3 is 14 residues long. The ends lost 6 bases at V and 1 base at J; junction bases unmatched: 6. The CDR3: CSASRGQSYNEQFF. The DNA of the CDR3 is TGCAGTGCCTCTCGGGGACAGTCCTACAATGAGCAGTTCTTC.

This clonotype was counted a few times. The chain employs TRBV5-5 and TRBJ2-5; 9 bases are a match to TRBD2. The germline CDR1 and CDR2 sequences are SGHKS and YYEKEE (reference sequence). The CDR3 loop spans 16 amino acids. V was pared by 3 bases and J by 5 bases, with 11 bases of the junction left unmatched. The CDR3 spells CASSSERGASEETQYF. As DNA, the CDR3 is TGTGCCAGCAGCTCGGAGCGGGGGGCCTCCGAGGAGACCCAGTACTTC.

The J gene is TRBJ2-2, the V gene TRBV7-8; TRBD2 aligns across 10 bases. The CDR3 extends over 15 amino acids. V gave up 2 bases and J gave up 6 bases; unmatched junction bases: 3. Per germline, CDR1 SGHVS and CDR2 FQNEAQ. The CDR3: CASSLIGLAAGELFF. As DNA, the CDR3 is TGTGCCAGCAGCTTAATAGGACTAGCGGCCGGGGAGCTGTTTTTT.

This rearrangement joins TRBV7-6 to TRBJ1-2; D is uncertain. The CDR3 has 12 residues. The germline V gene encodes CDR1 SGHVS and CDR2 FNYEAQ. V gave up 1 base and J gave up 8 bases, with 8 bases separating them. The chain's CDR3 is CASSLEGNGYTF. Here the CDR3 DNA reads TGTGCCAGCAGCTTAGAAGGGAACGGCTACACCTTC.

The chain is built from TRBV19 and TRBJ1-3; a weak D match, TRBD1 (6 bases). CDR3 size: 15 residues. Trimming pared 6 bases from V and 0 bases from J, leaving 12 bases between. Germline V CDR1 and CDR2: LNHDA, SQIVND (reference sequence). The CDR3 loop reads CASRADSNSGNTIYF. The CDR3 region has the DNA TGTGCCAGTAGGGCGGACAGCAACTCTGGAAACACCATATATTTT.

This clonotype was observed a few times. This chain joins TRBV7-9 and TRBJ1-6; a possible D gene is TRBD1 (5 bases). Trimming pared 5 bases from V and 0 bases from J, leaving 14 bases between. Germline lookup yields CDR1 SEHNR and CDR2 FQNEAQ (reference sequence). This CDR3 is built from 17 residues. Here the CDR3 reads CASSPRGSSSYNSPLHF. The CDR3 nucleotides are TGTGCCAGCAGCCCCCGGGGGAGCAGCTCCTATAATTCACCCCTCCACTTT.

V and J are TRBV2 and TRBJ1-6; D call uncertain. The V end lost 6 bases, the J end lost 14 bases, and 11 bases lay between the germline ends. CDR3 length equals 11 residues. Germline CDR1 is SNHLY and CDR2 is FYNNEI. In nucleotides, the CDR3 is TGTGCCAGCAGCTTAGGAGTGACCCTCCACTTT. It yields the protein CASSLGVTLHF.